Listed below are T cell receptor beta chains from one sample, sequenced in a study of CD8 T cells in ankylosing spondylitis. One entry per CDR3 protein results from TCRdb running MiXCR on the 5' RACE reads. The sample includes around 490,000 distinct CDR3 sequences, roughly 5.2% of them seen just once. Sequencing input: blood, either unsorted or a sorted T cell fraction (not recorded which). These receptors all come from a male donor with ankylosing spondylitis. The CDR3 runs from the conserved cysteine through the conserved F or W. D genes are given only for firm matches. Expanded clones get a size class; other rows say once, few or many, or leave the size out.

CDR3aa,CDR3nt,v_gene,d_gene,j_gene,abundance
CSVGPSGGFAGETQYF,TGCAGCGTTGGCCCGAGCGGGGGGTTCGCCGGAGAGACCCAGTACTTC,TRBV29-1,TRBD2,TRBJ2-5,NA
CATTGTGFRDEQFF,TGCGCCACCACCGGGACAGGGTTTAGGGATGAGCAGTTCTTC,TRBV5-1,TRBD1,TRBJ2-1,many
CASSLDGISNQPQHF,TGTGCCAGCAGCTTGGACGGAATTAGCAATCAGCCCCAGCATTTT,TRBV7-9,NA,TRBJ1-5,many
CASSVSGGPGEQFF,TGTGCCAGCAGCGTGAGCGGGGGGCCTGGTGAGCAGTTCTTC,TRBV9,TRBD2,TRBJ2-1,NA
CASSQDKGTFGGYTF,TGCGCCAGCAGCCAAGATAAGGGGACCTTCGGGGGCTACACCTTC,TRBV4-3,NA,TRBJ1-2,many
CASSLWGQGGQKLFF,TGTGCCAGCAGCCTATGGGGACAGGGGGGGCAAAAACTGTTTTTT,TRBV28,TRBD1,TRBJ1-4,few
CASSLIVGQARSPLHF,TGTGCCAGCAGCTTAATAGTAGGTCAGGCAAGATCACCCCTCCACTTT,TRBV11-2,NA,TRBJ1-6,many
CASSQNLEEKLFF,TGTGCCAGCAGCCAGAACCTCGAAGAAAAACTGTTTTTT,TRBV14,NA,TRBJ1-4,many
CASSLPETGGWTEAFF,TGTGCCAGCAGTTTACCGGAAACAGGGGGCTGGACTGAAGCTTTCTTT,TRBV28,TRBD1,TRBJ1-1,few
CASSLRDLGYGYTF,TGTGCCAGCAGTTTGAGGGACCTGGGGTATGGCTACACCTTC,TRBV6-5,NA,TRBJ1-2,many
CAWSVTRDTQYF,TGTGCCTGGAGTGTGACACGGGATACGCAGTATTTT,TRBV30,NA,TRBJ2-3,NA
CASSGESQETQYF,TGTGCCAGCAGTGGTGAGAGCCAAGAGACCCAGTACTTC,TRBV6-1,NA,TRBJ2-5,many
CSVGLAGGQETQYF,TGCAGCGTTGGACTAGCGGGGGGCCAAGAGACCCAGTACTTC,TRBV29-1,TRBD2,TRBJ2-5,many
CASSQYGGHTGYTF,TGTGCCAGCAGCCAGTACGGGGGGCATACTGGCTACACCTTC,TRBV7-2,NA,TRBJ1-2,many
CASSTLELGSRNTEAFF,TGTGCCAGCTCAACGCTTGAACTGGGGAGTAGGAACACTGAAGCTTTCTTT,TRBV12-3/TRBV12-4,NA,TRBJ1-1,NA
CATSRRGGNSYEQYF,TGTGCCACCAGCAGGCGGGGGGGGAACTCCTACGAGCAGTACTTC,TRBV15,TRBD2,TRBJ2-7,NA
CASSQDLSGPETQYF,TGTGCCAGCAGCCAAGATCTTAGCGGTCCCGAGACCCAGTACTTC,TRBV3-1,NA,TRBJ2-5,NA
CASSLQQLNQPQHF,TGTGCCAGCAGTTTGCAACAGCTCAATCAGCCCCAGCATTTT,TRBV28,NA,TRBJ1-5,many
CASSLFAGGGETQYF,TGCGCCAGCAGCTTGTTCGCAGGGGGTGGAGAGACCCAGTACTTC,TRBV5-1,TRBD1,TRBJ2-5,many
CASSLPGDLGAFF,TGTGCCAGCAGTTTACCGGGGGACCTAGGAGCTTTCTTT,TRBV28,NA,TRBJ1-1,NA
CASRAPPTVVQFF,TGTGCCAGCCGCGCCCCACCTACCGTTGTGCAGTTCTTC,TRBV12-3/TRBV12-4,NA,TRBJ2-1,many
CSARDPTGRGQPQHF,TGCAGTGCTAGAGATCCGACAGGGAGGGGACAGCCCCAGCATTTT,TRBV20-1,TRBD1,TRBJ1-5,many